A selection of T cell receptor beta chains follows, all from one sample in a study of glioma-infiltrating T cells after dendritic cell vaccination. Profiling relied on immunoSEQ multiplex PCR, and the TCRdb table lists in-frame clones only, not all of them. This table has about 82,000 clones, approximately 90% appearing once. The input for sequencing was blood, taken before dendritic cell vaccination. Every receptor here comes from a human donor with glioblastoma. The conserved cysteine and the conserved F or W are not part of the CDR3 here. The D gene is left open where the match is weak.

D gene: TRBD1
V gene: TRBV19
CDR3 protein: ASSWDRGKDYGYT

D gene: TRBD1
V gene: TRBV9
CDR3 protein: ASSRTGVRETQY

D gene: TRBD1
V gene: TRBV6-1
CDR3 protein: ASSVETGRTEAF

D gene: NA
V gene: TRBV30
CDR3 protein: AWSGANYGYT

D gene: TRBD2
V gene: TRBV4-1
CDR3 protein: ASSQDGGGAATDTQY

D gene: TRBD1
V gene: TRBV19
CDR3 protein: ASSIGGGDGYGYT

D gene: NA
V gene: TRBV29-1
CDR3 protein: SVDRQAYGYT

D gene: NA
V gene: TRBV6-6
CDR3 protein: ASSYVRDYSPLH

D gene: NA
V gene: TRBV29-1
CDR3 protein: SVMAGAGDTQY

D gene: TRBD1
V gene: TRBV7-4
CDR3 protein: ASSRTGGFVSEAF

D gene: NA
V gene: TRBV5-1
CDR3 protein: ASSFGGSSYNEQF

D gene: NA
V gene: TRBV11-3
CDR3 protein: ASSLAGRTDYTDTQY

D gene: TRBD2
V gene: TRBV10-2
CDR3 protein: ASRPGGAGNRETQY

D gene: NA
V gene: TRBV6-5
CDR3 protein: ASSNTGAGNTIY

D gene: NA
V gene: TRBV2
CDR3 protein: ASSIQYNSPLH

D gene: TRBD1
V gene: TRBV5-8
CDR3 protein: ASSFGQGVTYEQY

D gene: TRBD1
V gene: TRBV19
CDR3 protein: ASSPWDRVYGNIQY

D gene: NA
V gene: TRBV2
CDR3 protein: ASSLDSATNEKLF

D gene: NA
V gene: TRBV28
CDR3 protein: ASSLNSFLGYT

D gene: TRBD1
V gene: TRBV4-1
CDR3 protein: ASSQRWTGELNTEAF

D gene: NA
V gene: TRBV19
CDR3 protein: ASRGAGVGNQPQH

D gene: NA
V gene: TRBV7-9
CDR3 protein: ASNYRTGLGAF

D gene: TRBD2
V gene: TRBV5-5
CDR3 protein: ASSSPLAGEPNEQF

D gene: NA
V gene: TRBV19
CDR3 protein: ASSIGTKETQY

D gene: NA
V gene: TRBV4-1
CDR3 protein: ASSQDLWTRSSYEQY

D gene: NA
V gene: TRBV7-9
CDR3 protein: ASSPLNVYGQPQH

D gene: TRBD1
V gene: TRBV19
CDR3 protein: ASSIEYRGPGYT

D gene: NA
V gene: TRBV9
CDR3 protein: ASSVFLARVNEQY

D gene: TRBD2
V gene: TRBV5-6
CDR3 protein: ASSTWTSGAYNEQF

D gene: NA
V gene: TRBV7-8
CDR3 protein: ASSLDIQAGGAV

D gene: TRBD1
V gene: TRBV6-5
CDR3 protein: ASRQGQGSGNTIY

D gene: TRBD2
V gene: TRBV30
CDR3 protein: AWSRGAQY

D gene: NA
V gene: TRBV2
CDR3 protein: ASSETSVIFSTDTQY

D gene: NA
V gene: TRBV6-6
CDR3 protein: ASSYSEGGGYT

D gene: TRBD2
V gene: TRBV9
CDR3 protein: ASSVAASGSSTDTQY

D gene: TRBD1
V gene: TRBV18
CDR3 protein: ASSPTDRGNEQF

D gene: TRBD1
V gene: TRBV6-1
CDR3 protein: ASRVTGGGETQY

D gene: TRBD1
V gene: TRBV6-1
CDR3 protein: ASTLDRGQETQY

D gene: TRBD2
V gene: TRBV7-9
CDR3 protein: ASSLPSGRRDEQF

D gene: TRBD2
V gene: TRBV7-7
CDR3 protein: ASSPQRGGRNEQF

D gene: NA
V gene: TRBV29-1
CDR3 protein: SAASGANVLT

D gene: TRBD1
V gene: TRBV6-1
CDR3 protein: ASSSGQGAREKLF

D gene: TRBD2
V gene: TRBV11-3
CDR3 protein: ASSPGTSGTSEQY

D gene: NA
V gene: TRBV19
CDR3 protein: AASNRQGYGYT

D gene: TRBD1
V gene: TRBV2
CDR3 protein: ASSVTGTANYGYT

D gene: NA
V gene: TRBV2
CDR3 protein: ASVRGLNTEAF

D gene: NA
V gene: TRBV21-1
CDR3 protein: ASSIPGQGDFGYT

D gene: TRBD1
V gene: TRBV19
CDR3 protein: ASTRQGDEKLF

D gene: TRBD1
V gene: TRBV15
CDR3 protein: ATSRGGQTNTGELF